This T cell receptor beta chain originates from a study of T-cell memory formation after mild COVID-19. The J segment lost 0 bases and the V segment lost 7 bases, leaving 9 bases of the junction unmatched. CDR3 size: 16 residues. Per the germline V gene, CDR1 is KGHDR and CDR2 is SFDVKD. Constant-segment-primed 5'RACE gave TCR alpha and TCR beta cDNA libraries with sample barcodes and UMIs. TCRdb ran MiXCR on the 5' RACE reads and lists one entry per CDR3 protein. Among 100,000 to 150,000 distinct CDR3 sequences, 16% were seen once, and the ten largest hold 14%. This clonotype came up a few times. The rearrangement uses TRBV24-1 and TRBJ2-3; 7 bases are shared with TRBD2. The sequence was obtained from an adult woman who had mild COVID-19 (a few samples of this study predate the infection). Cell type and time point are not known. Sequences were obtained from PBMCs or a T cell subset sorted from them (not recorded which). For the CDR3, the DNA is TGTGCCACCAGCCTCCGACTAGCTTCAAGCACAGATACGCAGTATTTT. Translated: CATSLRLASSTDTQYF.